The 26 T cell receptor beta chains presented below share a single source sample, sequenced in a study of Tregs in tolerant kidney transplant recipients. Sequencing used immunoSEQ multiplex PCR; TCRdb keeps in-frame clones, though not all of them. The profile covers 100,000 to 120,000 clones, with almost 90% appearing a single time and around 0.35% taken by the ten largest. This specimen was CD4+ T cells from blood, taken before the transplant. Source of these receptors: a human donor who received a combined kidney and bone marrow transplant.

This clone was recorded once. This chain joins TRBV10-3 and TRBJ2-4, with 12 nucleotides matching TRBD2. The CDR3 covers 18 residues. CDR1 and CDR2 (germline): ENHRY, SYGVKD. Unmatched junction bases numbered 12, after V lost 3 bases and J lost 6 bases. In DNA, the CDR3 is TGTGCCATCAGTGAATCCTTCCTAGCGGGAGGGGGGGGAAACATTCAGTACTTC. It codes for CAISESFLAGGGGNIQYF.

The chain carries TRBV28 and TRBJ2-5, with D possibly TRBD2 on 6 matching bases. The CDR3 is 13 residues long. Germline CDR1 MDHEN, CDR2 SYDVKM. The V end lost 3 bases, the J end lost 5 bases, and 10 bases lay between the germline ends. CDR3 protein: CASSLEGVETQYF. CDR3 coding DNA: TGTGCCAGCAGTTTGGAGGGTGTCGAGACCCAGTACTTC.

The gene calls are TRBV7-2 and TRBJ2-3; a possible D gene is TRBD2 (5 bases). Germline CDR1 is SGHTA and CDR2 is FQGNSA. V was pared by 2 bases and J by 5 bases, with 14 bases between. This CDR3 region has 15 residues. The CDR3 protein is CASSLSRGNKDTQYF. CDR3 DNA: TGTGCCAGCAGCTTATCACGGGGAAACAAAGATACGCAGTATTTT. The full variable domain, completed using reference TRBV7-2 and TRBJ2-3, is GAGVSQSPSNKVTEKGKDVELRCDPISGHTALYWYRQSLGQGLEFLIYFQGNSAPDKSGLPSDRFSAERTGGSVSTLTIQRTQQEDSAVYLCASSLSRGNKDTQYFGPGTRLTVL.

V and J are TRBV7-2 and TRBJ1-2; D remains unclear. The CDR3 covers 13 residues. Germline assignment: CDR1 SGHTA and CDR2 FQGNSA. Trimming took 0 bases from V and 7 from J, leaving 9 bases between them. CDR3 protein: CASSLAAGSGYTF. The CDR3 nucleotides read TGTGCCAGCAGCTTAGCCGCGGGGAGTGGCTACACCTTC.

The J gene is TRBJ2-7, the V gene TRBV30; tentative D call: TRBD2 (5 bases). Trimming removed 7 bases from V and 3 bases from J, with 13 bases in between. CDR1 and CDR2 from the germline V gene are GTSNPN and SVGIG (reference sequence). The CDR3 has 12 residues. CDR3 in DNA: TGTGCCTCATCCGAGCGGAACTACGAGCAGTACTTC. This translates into CASSERNYEQYF.

The CDR3 sequence is CASSALGQTFPREQYF. CDR3 sequence (DNA): TGTGCCAGCAGCGCTCTGGGACAGACGTTCCCTAGAGAGCAGTACTTC. This chain uses TRBV5-6 with TRBJ2-7; 7 bases agree with TRBD1. Germline V CDR1 and CDR2: SGHDT, YYEEEE. The CDR3 consists of 16 residues. Trimming removed 4 bases from V and 7 bases from J; junction bases left unmatched: 17.

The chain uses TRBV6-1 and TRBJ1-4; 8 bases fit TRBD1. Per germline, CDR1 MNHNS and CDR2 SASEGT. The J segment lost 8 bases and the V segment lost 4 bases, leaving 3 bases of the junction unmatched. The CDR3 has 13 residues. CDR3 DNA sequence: TGTGCCAGCAGTGGGACAGGGTTCGAAAAACTGTTTTTT. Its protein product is CASSGTGFEKLFF.

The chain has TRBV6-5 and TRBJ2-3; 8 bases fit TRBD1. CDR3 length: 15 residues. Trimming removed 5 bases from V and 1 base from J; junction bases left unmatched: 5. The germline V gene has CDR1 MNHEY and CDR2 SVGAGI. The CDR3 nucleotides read TGTGCCAGCAGTACGCCGGGACAGGGCACAGATACGCAGTATTTT. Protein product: CASSTPGQGTDTQYF.

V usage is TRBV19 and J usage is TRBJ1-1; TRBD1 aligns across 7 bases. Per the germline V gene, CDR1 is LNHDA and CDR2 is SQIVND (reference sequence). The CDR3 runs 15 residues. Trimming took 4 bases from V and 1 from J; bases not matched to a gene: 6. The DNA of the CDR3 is TGTGCCAGTAGTACGGGACAGTTCGGGAACACTGAAGCTTTCTTT. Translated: CASSTGQFGNTEAFF.

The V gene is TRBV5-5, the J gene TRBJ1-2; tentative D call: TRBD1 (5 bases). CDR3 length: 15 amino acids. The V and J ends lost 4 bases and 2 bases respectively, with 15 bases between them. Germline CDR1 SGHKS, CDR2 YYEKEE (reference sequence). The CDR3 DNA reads TGTGCCAGCAGCCTGGAGTCGACAGCAAACTATGGCTACACCTTC. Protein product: CASSLESTANYGYTF.

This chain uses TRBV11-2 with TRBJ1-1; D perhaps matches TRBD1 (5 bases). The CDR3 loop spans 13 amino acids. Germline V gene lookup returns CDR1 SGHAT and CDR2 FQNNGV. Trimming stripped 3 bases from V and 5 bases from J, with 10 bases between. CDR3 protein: CASSFGAQTEAFF. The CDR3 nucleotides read TGTGCCAGCAGCTTTGGGGCCCAGACTGAAGCTTTCTTT.

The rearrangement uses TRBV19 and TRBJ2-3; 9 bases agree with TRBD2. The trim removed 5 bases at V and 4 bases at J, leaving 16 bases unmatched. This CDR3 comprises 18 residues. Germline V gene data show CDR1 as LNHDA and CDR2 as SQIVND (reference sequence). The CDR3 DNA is TGTGCCAGTAGTGGACATAGCGGGGGCCCCCCGGGCGCAGATACGCAGTATTTT. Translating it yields CASSGHSGGPPGADTQYF.

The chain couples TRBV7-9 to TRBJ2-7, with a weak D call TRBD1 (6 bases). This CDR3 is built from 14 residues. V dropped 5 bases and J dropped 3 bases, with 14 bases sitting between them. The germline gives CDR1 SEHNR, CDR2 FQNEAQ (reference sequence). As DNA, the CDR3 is TGTGCCAGCAGCCTGGACAGATACAACTACGAGCAGTACTTC. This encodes CASSLDRYNYEQYF. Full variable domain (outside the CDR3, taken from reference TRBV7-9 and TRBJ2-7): DTGVSQNPRHKITKRGQNVTFRCDPISEHNRLYWYRQTLGQGPEFLTYFQNEAQLEKSRLLSDRFSAERPKGSFSTLEIQRTEQGDSAMYLCASSLDRYNYEQYFGPGTRLTVT.

The CDR3 coding sequence is TGTGCCAGCTCACCAGGGCAGGAGGGGACTGAAGCTTTCTTT. This codes for CASSPGQEGTEAFF. This chain joins TRBV18 and TRBJ1-1; TRBD1 might be the D (5 bases). Germline CDR1 reads KGHSH; CDR2 reads LQKENI. V was clipped by 2 bases and J by 5 bases, with 12 bases between them. The CDR3 runs 14 residues.

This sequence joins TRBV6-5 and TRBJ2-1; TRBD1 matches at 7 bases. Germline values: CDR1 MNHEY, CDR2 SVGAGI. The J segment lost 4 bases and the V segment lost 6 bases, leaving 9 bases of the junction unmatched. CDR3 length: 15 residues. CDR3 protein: CASSLTGTEYNEQFF. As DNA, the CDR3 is TGTGCCAGCAGCCTAACCGGGACAGAGTACAATGAGCAGTTCTTC.

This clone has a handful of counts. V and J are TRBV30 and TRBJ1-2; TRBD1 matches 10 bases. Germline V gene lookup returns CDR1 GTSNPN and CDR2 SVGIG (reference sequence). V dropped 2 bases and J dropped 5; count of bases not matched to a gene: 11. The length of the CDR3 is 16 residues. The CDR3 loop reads CAWSRGMTGGKYGYTF. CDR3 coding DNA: TGTGCCTGGAGTAGGGGGATGACAGGGGGCAAGTATGGCTACACCTTC.

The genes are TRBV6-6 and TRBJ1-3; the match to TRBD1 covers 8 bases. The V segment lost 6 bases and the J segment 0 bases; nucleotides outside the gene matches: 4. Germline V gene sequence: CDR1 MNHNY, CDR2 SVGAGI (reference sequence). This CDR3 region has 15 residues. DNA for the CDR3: TGTGCCAGCAGCCCGGACAGGGCCTCTGGAAACACCATATATTTT. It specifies CASSPDRASGNTIYF.

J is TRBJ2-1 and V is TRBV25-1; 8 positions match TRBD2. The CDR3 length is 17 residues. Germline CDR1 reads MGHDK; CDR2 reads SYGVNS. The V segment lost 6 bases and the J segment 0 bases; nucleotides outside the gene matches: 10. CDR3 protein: CASSLIAGLSSYNEQFF. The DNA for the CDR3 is TGTGCCAGCAGCCTTATAGCGGGGCTGAGCTCCTACAATGAGCAGTTCTTC.

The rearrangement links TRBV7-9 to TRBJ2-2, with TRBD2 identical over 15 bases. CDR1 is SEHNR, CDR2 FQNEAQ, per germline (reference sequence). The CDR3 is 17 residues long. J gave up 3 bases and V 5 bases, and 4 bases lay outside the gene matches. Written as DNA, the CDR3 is TGTGCCAGCAGCCGGACTAGCGGGGGGGCTGACACCGGGGAGCTGTTTTTT. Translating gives CASSRTSGGADTGELFF.

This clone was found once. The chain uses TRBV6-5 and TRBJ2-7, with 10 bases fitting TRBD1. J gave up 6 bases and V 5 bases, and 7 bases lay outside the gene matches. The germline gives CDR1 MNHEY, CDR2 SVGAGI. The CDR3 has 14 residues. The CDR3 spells CASSRSDRGVEQYF. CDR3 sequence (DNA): TGTGCCAGCAGTCGGTCGGACAGGGGGGTCGAGCAGTACTTC.

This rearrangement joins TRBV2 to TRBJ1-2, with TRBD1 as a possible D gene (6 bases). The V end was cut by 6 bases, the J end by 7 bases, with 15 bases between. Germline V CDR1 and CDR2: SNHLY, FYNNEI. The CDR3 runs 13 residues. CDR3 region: CASSRDGGPGYTF. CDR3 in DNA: TGTGCCAGCAGCCGAGACGGGGGGCCTGGCTACACCTTC. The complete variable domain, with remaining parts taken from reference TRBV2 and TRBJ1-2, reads EPEVTQTPSHQVTQMGQEVILRCVPISNHLYFYWYRQILGQKVEFLVSFYNNEISEKSEIFDDQFSVERPDGSNFTLKIRSTKLEDSAMYFCASSRDGGPGYTFGSGTRLTVV.

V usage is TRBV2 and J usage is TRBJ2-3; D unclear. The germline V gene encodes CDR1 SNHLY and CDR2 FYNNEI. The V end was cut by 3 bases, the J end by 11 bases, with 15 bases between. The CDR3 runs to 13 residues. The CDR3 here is CASSDDDSRRQYF. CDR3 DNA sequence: TGTGCCAGCAGTGACGACGACTCCCGTAGGCAGTATTTT.

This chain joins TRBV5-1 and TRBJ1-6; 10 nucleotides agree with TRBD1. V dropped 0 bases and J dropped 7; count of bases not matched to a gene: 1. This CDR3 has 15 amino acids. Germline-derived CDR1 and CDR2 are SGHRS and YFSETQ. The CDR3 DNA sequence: TGCGCCAGCAGCTTGGCGGGACAGGGGAATTCACCCCTCCACTTT. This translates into CASSLAGQGNSPLHF.

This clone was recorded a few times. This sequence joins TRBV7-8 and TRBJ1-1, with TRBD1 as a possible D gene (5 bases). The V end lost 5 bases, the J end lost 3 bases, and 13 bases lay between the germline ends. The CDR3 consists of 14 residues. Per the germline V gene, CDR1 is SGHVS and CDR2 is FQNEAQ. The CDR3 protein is CASSPGHSDTEAFF. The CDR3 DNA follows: TGTGCCAGCAGCCCAGGACATTCGGACACTGAAGCTTTCTTT.

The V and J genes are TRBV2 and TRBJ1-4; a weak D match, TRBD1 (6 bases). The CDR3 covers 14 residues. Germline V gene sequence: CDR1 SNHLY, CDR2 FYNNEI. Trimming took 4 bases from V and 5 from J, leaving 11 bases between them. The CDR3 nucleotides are TGTGCCAGCAGTGTTGGACAGAGGAATGAAAAACTGTTTTTT. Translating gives CASSVGQRNEKLFF.

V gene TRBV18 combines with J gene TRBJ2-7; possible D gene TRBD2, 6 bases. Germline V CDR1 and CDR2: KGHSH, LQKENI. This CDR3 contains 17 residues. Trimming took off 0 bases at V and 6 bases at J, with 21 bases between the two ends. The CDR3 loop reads CASSPPLVAAPSSEQYF. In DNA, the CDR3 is TGTGCCAGCTCACCACCCCTAGTAGCGGCACCTTCTTCCGAGCAGTACTTC.